This record covers a single T cell receptor (beta chain). The data are from a study of blood T cell repertoires in COVID-19. Study-level information: Samples came from the United States, Italy and Spain, spanning acute and convalescent COVID-19. PBMCs, B-cell-depleted T cells, or T cells provided the cDNA or gDNA that made up the material.

Original analysis: By means of reference gene primer amplification, nucleated cell counts were estimated. Profiling relied on immunoSEQ multiplex PCR, and the TCRdb table lists in-frame clones only, not all of them. The D gene and trimming were derived from the DNA, and the V and J assignments and clone size from that table. The repertoire holds roughly 52,000 clones, with around 90% as singletons. With 2 bases clipped from V and 5 bases from J, the junction kept 6 bases outside the gene matches. This CDR3 region has 15 residues. Germline CDR1 is KGHSH and CDR2 is LQKENI. The clonotype comes from a woman of 80 years or more with acute or convalescent COVID-19. The sequenced sample was peripheral blood. V and J are TRBV18 and TRBJ2-5, with TRBD1 identical over 9 bases. The CDR3 loop is CASSPDRGVAETQYF. The CDR3 region has the DNA TGTGCCAGCTCACCAGACAGGGGGGTAGCGGAGACCCAGTACTTC.